This T cell receptor (beta chain) was found in a study of T cell repertoires in cytomegalovirus infection. At the level of the study: Both recently identified HLA-C-restricted and well-studied HLA-B-restricted CMV epitopes were used in the study. Both CMV infection and a matching HLA type were indicated by public TCR beta signatures. Study observations and caveats: In two of eight donors, the top clonotype was HLA-C-restricted CMV-specific.

Details on this clonotype: What it binds is not known.

TCRdb recomputed calls from the reads with MiXCR, one row per CDR3 protein. The sample comprises about 770,000 distinct CDR3 sequences, under 35% of which are singletons, and over 10% rests with the top ten. With 4 bases removed from V and 0 bases from J, the gap between germline ends came to 8 bases. Germline V gene sequence: CDR1 KGHSH, CDR2 LQKENI. The CDR3 has 14 amino acids. Source: cultured CD8+ T cells from PBMCs, taken from culture after CMV antigen stimulation. The origin of this receptor is a human donor in good health (CMV status not recorded). Some clones in this sample may be carry-over from other donors' samples. J is TRBJ2-3 and V is TRBV18; no definite D call. The CDR3 spells CASSLGFSTDTQYF. The CDR3 DNA is TGTGCCAGCTCACTGGGATTTAGCACAGATACGCAGTATTTT. The entire variable domain, with the rest obtained from reference TRBV18 and TRBJ2-3, is as follows: NAGVMQNPRHLVRRRGQEARLRCSPMKGHSHVYWYRQLPEEGLKFMVYLQKENIIDESGMPKERFSAEFPKEGPSILRIQQVVRGDSAAYFCASSLGFSTDTQYFGPGTRLTVL.